What follows is one TCR beta chain and its context. Its antigen is currently unknown. This record comes from a study of regulatory and conventional T cells in RAG deficiency. General study findings and limits: Other subsets showed roughly 9.9-fold reductions, but Treg unique TCR beta sequences fell about 100-fold in these patients. Omenn CD25-high CD127-low cells may be activated cells, not true Tregs. Shannon entropy was markedly lower and Simpson indices higher in RAG-deficient patients than control T-cell subsets. Patient subsets had shorter CDR3s; Omenn Treg-Tconv overlap exceeded 85%.

CDR3 length equals 15 residues. Germline V gene lookup returns CDR1 LGHNA and CDR2 YSLEER. V shed 4 bases and J 4 bases; nucleotides not matched to a gene: 8. Blood CD4+ CD25-low CD127-high conventional T cells supplied the genomic DNA template. Libraries were prepared by immunoSEQ multiplex PCR; TCRdb keeps only in-frame clonotypes and omits some of them. The sample holds approximately 10,000 clones, around 94% seen once. The source of this sequence is a human donor with RAG deficiency presenting as severe combined immunodeficiency. Sequenced input: CD4+ effector T cells sorted from blood. This chain links TRBV4-3 with TRBJ2-3; 7 bases are shared with TRBD2. The CDR3 DNA sequence: TGCGCCAGCAGCCCGGGAGGCGGTGTCCCAGATACGCAGTATTTT. Protein product: CASSPGGGVPDTQYF.